The TCR beta chain under discussion was sequenced for a study of blood T cell repertoires in COVID-19. Study details: From the United States, Italy and Spain came samples of acute and convalescent COVID-19. PBMCs, B-cell-depleted T cells, or T cells were the source of the cDNA or gDNA that made up the material.

There are 15 residues in the CDR3. Germline CDR1 and CDR2: GTSNPN and SVGIG (reference sequence). V was pared by 5 bases and J by 0 bases, with 6 bases of the junction left unmatched. In the study's own analysis: Scientists estimated how many nucleated cells there were by amplifying reference gene primers. Method: immunoSEQ multiplex PCR; TCRdb's copy keeps in-frame clones and lacks some. The DNA was the basis for D and trimming; V, J and clone size are from that table. The table includes about 150,000 clones, around nine tenths detected once. The chain couples TRBV30 to TRBJ1-1, with 10 bases fitting TRBD1. The origin of this receptor is a man in his sixties with active or convalescent COVID-19. The sequencing sample was made of peripheral blood. The CDR3 sequence is CAWPPGQGLNTEAFF. The CDR3, as DNA: TGTGCCTGGCCCCCGGGACAGGGGCTGAACACTGAAGCTTTCTTT. The whole variable domain, filled in from reference TRBV30 and TRBJ1-1, reads SQTIHQWPATLVQPVGSPLSLECTVEGTSNPNLYWYRQAAGRGLQLLFYSVGIGQISSEVPQNLSASRPQDRQFILSSKKLLLSDSGFYLCAWPPGQGLNTEAFFGQGTRLTVV.